This T cell receptor beta chain originates from a study of beta chain features in type 1 diabetes. Germline V gene lookup returns CDR1 SGHKS and CDR2 YYEKEE (reference sequence). This CDR3 spans 14 amino acids. With V trimmed by 0 bases and J by 3 bases, 3 bases remained unmatched. Study-wide results and caveats: Type 1 diabetes patients had VDJ junctions that carried fewer insertions and more deletions. Unsettled here was the matter of whether HLA type influences TCRB rearrangement.

Expressed TCRB transcripts were sequenced after all isolated RNA was converted to cDNA. Naive, central memory and regulatory T cell samples averaged around 3.8 million reads. The table came from immunoSEQ multiplex PCR; TCRdb's copy has only in-frame clones and leaves some out. The sample lists roughly 330,000 clones; 11% were seen once. This clone was counted a few times. The antigen is undetermined. The receptor's source is a woman between 25 and 40 years old in good health. V gene TRBV5-5 combines with J gene TRBJ2-7; 7 nucleotides align to TRBD2. The specimen was naive CD4+ T cells from blood. Here the CDR3 DNA reads TGTGCCAGCAGCTTGGTTCCGGGAGGCTACGAGCAGTACTTC. It is translated as CASSLVPGGYEQYF.